One and the same sample provided the 28 T cell receptor beta chains below, sequenced in a study of blood T cell repertoires in COVID-19. Repertoires were generated with immunoSEQ multiplex PCR, while TCRdb's copy carries only in-frame clones and drops some. The repertoire holds tens of thousands of clones, roughly four fifths seen once, with about 14% in the top ten. Material: peripheral blood. Receptors originate from a man in his forties or fifties with COVID-19, enrolled during active disease.

This clone was picked up a small number of times. J is TRBJ2-7 and V is TRBV5-1, with 7 positions matching TRBD1. V was pared by 3 bases and J by 0 bases, with 6 bases of the junction left unmatched. The length of the CDR3 is 15 residues. Per the germline V gene, CDR1 is SGHRS and CDR2 is YFSETQ. CDR3 bases: TGCGCCAGCAGCTCTGGGACAGCCTACTCCTACGAGCAGTACTTC. It yields the protein CASSSGTAYSYEQYF.

The chain uses TRBV13 and TRBJ2-7, with D possibly matching TRBD1 (6 bases). The CDR3 covers 14 residues. Germline CDR1 is PRHDT and CDR2 is FYEKMQ (reference sequence). Trimming took 3 bases from V and 4 from J, leaving 13 bases between them. The DNA of the CDR3 is TGTGCCAGCAGCTTCCGGACAGTTGGGTACGAGCAGTACTTC. It specifies CASSFRTVGYEQYF.

The J gene is TRBJ2-7, the V gene TRBV19; 7 bases align to TRBD1. Germline V gene sequence: CDR1 LNHDA, CDR2 SQIVND (reference sequence). The CDR3 covers 13 residues. Germline trimming cut 6 bases from V and 3 bases from J; bases unmatched to any gene: 5. The CDR3 sequence: CASRETGFYEQYF. As DNA, the CDR3 is TGTGCCAGTAGAGAGACAGGGTTCTACGAGCAGTACTTC.

The chain is built from TRBV5-1 and TRBJ2-7; 9 bases agree with TRBD1. The J segment lost 4 bases and the V segment lost 4 bases, leaving 12 bases of the junction unmatched. Germline values: CDR1 SGHRS, CDR2 YFSETQ. CDR3 size: 16 residues. In DNA form, the CDR3 reads TGCGCCAGCAGCCTGGGACGGGACAGGGCCTTTTACGAGCAGTACTTC. It specifies CASSLGRDRAFYEQYF. The full variable domain, rest sourced from reference TRBV5-1 and TRBJ2-7, is KAGVTQTPRYLIKTRGQQVTLSCSPISGHRSVSWYQQTPGQGLQFLFEYFSETQRNKGNFPGRFSGRQFSNSRSEMNVSTLELGDSALYLCASSLGRDRAFYEQYFGPGTRLTVT.

The chain has TRBV2 and TRBJ1-4; D is possibly TRBD1 (5 bases). From germline, CDR1 is SNHLY and CDR2 FYNNEI. This CDR3 is built from 14 residues. V was shortened by 4 bases and J by 4 bases, with 10 bases between the two germline ends. In DNA, the CDR3 is TGTGCCAGCAGTGTGCAGGGTGTTAATGAAAAACTGTTTTTT. Its translation is CASSVQGVNEKLFF.

This clone occurred once. The chain is built from TRBV7-6 and TRBJ1-5, with a weak D call TRBD1 (5 bases). This CDR3 contains 16 residues. V gave up 3 bases and J gave up 6 bases, with 18 bases separating them. Germline CDR1 reads SGHVS; CDR2 reads FNYEAQ. The CDR3 DNA sequence: TGTGCCAGCAGCTTGGGGGGGGACGGGTGGAGTCAGCCCCAGCATTTT. It specifies CASSLGGDGWSQPQHF.

J is TRBJ2-3 and V is TRBV27, with TRBD2 as a possible D gene (6 bases). The V gene's germline CDR1 is MNHEY and CDR2 SMNVEV (reference sequence). Trimming stripped 7 bases from V and 2 bases from J, with 16 bases between. The CDR3 consists of 15 residues. The CDR3 spells CASTLGAGITDTQYF. In DNA form, the CDR3 reads TGTGCCAGCACCCTAGGGGCGGGGATCACAGATACGCAGTATTTT.

The V call is TRBV15, the J call TRBJ1-2, with 8 bases fitting TRBD1. V shed 4 bases and J 8 bases; nucleotides not matched to a gene: 9. CDR3 size: 14 residues. CDR1 LNHNV and CDR2 YYDKDF come from the germline V gene (reference sequence). The CDR3 region is CATSTIPGGDGYTF. The CDR3 region has the DNA TGTGCCACCAGCACCATTCCAGGGGGCGACGGCTACACCTTC.

This chain uses TRBV9 with TRBJ1-3, with D possibly TRBD1 on 5 matching bases. The CDR3 is 18 amino acids. CDR1 and CDR2 (germline): SGDLS, YYNGEE. V was trimmed by 0 bases and J by 0 bases, leaving 16 bases between them. CDR3 coding DNA: TGTGCCAGCAGCGTAGCCTCAGCCAGGGTGTTCTCTGGAAACACCATATATTTT. Translated, it gives CASSVASARVFSGNTIYF.

CDR3 DNA sequence: TGTGCCAGCAGTGATACTAAAGGACAGGGGATTCGTGGCTACACCTTC. It codes for CASSDTKGQGIRGYTF. The chain joins TRBV25-1 to TRBJ1-2; 9 nucleotides line up with TRBD1. With 3 bases clipped from V and 7 bases from J, the junction kept 12 bases outside the gene matches. The CDR3 is made up of 16 amino acids. CDR1 MGHDK and CDR2 SYGVNS come from the germline V gene.

V gene TRBV18 combines with J gene TRBJ1-4, with TRBD1 matching 7 bases. After removal of 3 bases from V and 0 bases from J, the junction contained 10 bases not matched to a gene. Germline V gives CDR1 KGHSH, CDR2 LQKENI. The CDR3 is 18 residues long. As DNA, the CDR3 is TGTGCCAGCTCACCTGGGACAGTGAGTTTAGCAACTAATGAAAAACTGTTTTTT. It codes for CASSPGTVSLATNEKLFF.

The chain recombines TRBV7-3 with TRBJ2-5; no definite D call. The CDR3 is made up of 13 amino acids. Trimming pared 3 bases from V and 0 bases from J, leaving 5 bases between. Germline V CDR1 and CDR2: SGHTA, FQGTGA. The CDR3 is CASSFLYQETQYF. The CDR3 DNA sequence: TGTGCCAGCAGCTTTCTGTACCAAGAGACCCAGTACTTC.

J is TRBJ2-5 and V is TRBV30; TRBD1 might be the D (6 bases). The CDR3 covers 12 residues. Deletions cut 4 bases from V and 5 bases from J, with 11 bases between. Germline V gives CDR1 GTSNPN, CDR2 SVGIG (reference sequence). CDR3 amino acids: CAWNRESETQYF. The CDR3 DNA is TGTGCCTGGAACAGGGAAAGTGAGACCCAGTACTTC. The full variable domain, its missing parts supplied by reference TRBV30 and TRBJ2-5, is SQTIHQWPATLVQPVGSPLSLECTVEGTSNPNLYWYRQAAGRGLQLLFYSVGIGQISSEVPQNLSASRPQDRQFILSSKKLLLSDSGFYLCAWNRESETQYFGPGTRLLVL.

The J gene is TRBJ2-3, the V gene TRBV5-1, with TRBD1 matching over 10 bases. In germline, CDR1 is SGHRS, CDR2 YFSETQ. CDR3 size: 16 residues. The ends lost 1 base at V and 3 bases at J; junction bases unmatched: 5. The CDR3 sequence: CASSLRGQGRTDTQYF. CDR3 DNA sequence: TGCGCCAGCAGCTTGAGGGGACAGGGGAGGACAGATACGCAGTATTTT.

J is TRBJ2-1 and V is TRBV25-1; 7 bases are shared with TRBD1. V was pared by 4 bases and J by 4 bases, with 4 bases of the junction left unmatched. Germline CDR1 is MGHDK and CDR2 is SYGVNS. CDR3 length equals 14 residues. DNA of the CDR3: TGTGCCAGCAGTGGCCGGGACAGATACAATGAGCAGTTCTTC. Its protein is CASSGRDRYNEQFF.

The rearrangement joins TRBV6-5 to TRBJ1-2, with D possibly being TRBD1 (5 bases). Trimming shortened V by 9 bases and J by 8 bases, and 13 bases separated the two germline ends. Per germline, CDR1 MNHEY and CDR2 SVGAGI. This CDR3 comprises 11 residues. In DNA form, the CDR3 reads TGTGCCAGTACCTCGGGGGTGGGCTACACCTTC. Encoded protein: CASTSGVGYTF.

In DNA form, the CDR3 reads TGTGCCAGCAGCTCAAGGACAGGGTTATTGTACAATGAGCAGTTCTTC. Translation: CASSSRTGLLYNEQFF. V is TRBV7-9 and J is TRBJ2-1, with TRBD1 matching 8 bases. J lost 4 bases, V lost 4 bases, and 9 bases had no gene match. From germline, CDR1 is SEHNR and CDR2 FQNEAQ (reference sequence). The CDR3 covers 16 residues.

V is TRBV5-3 and J is TRBJ2-5, with TRBD2 as a possible D gene (7 bases). TRBV5-3 is flagged as an ORF with uncertain function. The CDR3 extends over 15 amino acids. The V end lost 4 bases, the J end lost 0 bases, and 13 bases lay between the germline ends. The CDR3 region has the DNA TGTGCCAGAAGCAAGGGGGGGCCGTACCAAGAGACCCAGTACTTC. Protein: CARSKGGPYQETQYF.

With respect to this clone: The sample contains more than one DNA sequence encoding this CDR3. CDR3 in amino acids: CASSITVNYGYTF. The CDR3 DNA reads as TGTGCCAGTAGTATAACAGTAAACTATGGCTACACCTTC. The chain uses TRBV19 and TRBJ1-2; D call uncertain. The CDR3 spans 13 residues. Germline V CDR1 and CDR2: LNHDA, SQIVND (reference sequence). V lost 2 bases, J lost 2 bases, and 6 bases lay in between.

This chain links TRBV11-2 with TRBJ1-1; possible D gene TRBD1, 5 bases. The V gene's germline CDR1 is SGHAT and CDR2 FQNNGV. The CDR3 has 17 amino acids. Trimming removed 1 base at V and 0 bases at J, with 15 bases between. The CDR3 spells CASSLAPRAGMNTEAFF. The DNA of the CDR3 is TGTGCCAGCAGCTTAGCTCCCAGGGCAGGGATGAACACTGAAGCTTTCTTT.

This clone was seen only a few times. The chain employs TRBV7-6 and TRBJ2-3, with TRBD2 matching over 9 bases. Germline loops: CDR1 SGHVS, CDR2 FNYEAQ. CDR3 size: 17 residues. Losses at the gene ends were 1 base for V and 1 base for J; bases not matched to a gene: 6. The CDR3 nucleotides read TGTGCCAGCAGCTTAGGTAGAGGCGGGGGGGGCACAGATACGCAGTATTTT. Protein: CASSLGRGGGGTDTQYF. The complete variable domain, with remaining parts taken from reference TRBV7-6 and TRBJ2-3, reads GAGVSQSPRYKVTKRGQDVALRCDPISGHVSLYWYRQALGQGPEFLTYFNYEAQQDKSGLPNDRFSAERPEGSISTLTIQRTEQRDSAMYRCASSLGRGGGGTDTQYFGPGTRLTVL.

V usage is TRBV12-5 and J usage is TRBJ2-1, with D possibly matching TRBD1 (5 bases). Germline values: CDR1 LGHNT, CDR2 FRNRAP. The CDR3 is 12 amino acids. V shed 5 bases and J shed 10 bases, with 12 bases lying between them. As DNA, the CDR3 is TGTGCTAGTGGTACCTTGCAGGGCGAGCAGTTCTTC. Its translation is CASGTLQGEQFF.

The chain uses TRBV4-3 and TRBJ1-2; D call uncertain. Germline V gene sequence: CDR1 LGHNA, CDR2 YSLEER. The CDR3 runs 16 residues. The germline V and J ends were trimmed by 0 bases and 0 bases, with 11 bases remaining between them. CDR3 loop: CASSQDIAEANYGYTF. CDR3 bases: TGCGCCAGCAGCCAAGATATCGCAGAAGCTAACTATGGCTACACCTTC.

In nucleotides, the CDR3 is TGTGCCAGCAGGGGGACAGGGGTCACTGAAGCTTTCTTT. The encoded protein is CASRGTGVTEAFF. The rearrangement links TRBV12-3 or TRBV12-4 to TRBJ1-1, with TRBD1 identical over 10 bases. The CDR3 length is 13 residues. V dropped 6 bases and J dropped 4; count of bases not matched to a gene: 2.

V is TRBV28 and J is TRBJ1-6, with D perhaps matching TRBD1 (5 bases). V was trimmed by 9 bases and J by 7 bases, leaving 13 bases between them. The CDR3 contains 13 residues. The germline CDR1 and CDR2 sequences are MDHEN and SYDVKM. In DNA, the CDR3 is TGTGCCAGTGAGCGGGAGGGGAATTCACCCCTCCACTTT. Protein sequence: CASEREGNSPLHF.

The chain recombines TRBV19 with TRBJ1-2; 8 nucleotides align to TRBD1. In germline, CDR1 is LNHDA, CDR2 SQIVND (reference sequence). The CDR3 is 13 residues long. Germline trimming cut 6 bases from V and 7 bases from J; bases unmatched to any gene: 7. CDR3 sequence: CASSRGQGSGYTF. CDR3 DNA: TGTGCCAGTAGCCGTGGACAGGGCAGTGGCTACACCTTC.

This chain uses TRBV2 with TRBJ2-5, with 9 bases aligning to TRBD2. Germline V CDR1 and CDR2: SNHLY, FYNNEI. V shed 2 bases and J 1 base; nucleotides not matched to a gene: 2. This CDR3 comprises 15 residues. CDR3 nucleotide sequence: TGTGCCAGCAGTGAACTGACTAGCGGCCAAGAGACCCAGTACTTC. Its translation: CASSELTSGQETQYF.

This chain joins TRBV12-5 and TRBJ2-3; D unclear. The CDR3 is 15 amino acids. Per germline, CDR1 LGHNT and CDR2 FRNRAP. The V gene lost 0 bases and the J gene lost 3 bases, with 10 bases spanning the gap. This CDR3 reads CASGLVRSGTDTQYF. CDR3 DNA: TGTGCTAGTGGTTTGGTACGATCAGGAACAGATACGCAGTATTTT. Looking up the rest from reference TRBV12-5 and TRBJ2-3 gives the full variable domain: DARVTQTPRHKVTEMGQEVTMRCQPILGHNTVFWYRQTMMQGLELLAYFRNRAPLDDSGMPKDRFSAEMPDATLATLKIQPSEPRDSAVYFCASGLVRSGTDTQYFGPGTRLTVL.